This T cell receptor beta chain is from a study of T cells in tuberculosis. TCRdb's copy holds only in-frame clones and misses some; the assay was immunoSEQ multiplex PCR. The sample holds 50,000 to 65,000 clones, approximately 85% seen once. Thawed, overnight-rested PBMC were stained with GMM-loaded CD1B tetramer, viability dye and anti-CD3, then sorted. CD1B tetramers were loaded with Rhodococcus equi-derived C32 glucose monomycolate. The CDR3 loop spans 14 amino acids. Germline CDR1 and CDR2: MRHNA and SNTAGT. J lost 1 base, V lost 3 bases, and 0 bases had no gene match. Sequencing was carried out using CD1b-GMM tetramer-negative cells sorted from PBMCs. V is TRBV6-4 and J is TRBJ2-1; 7 bases agree with TRBD2. The sequence was obtained from an adult woman with latent tuberculosis. Written as DNA, the CDR3 is TGTGCCAGCAGTGAGCGGGGGTCCTACAATGAGCAGTTCTTC. The encoded protein is CASSERGSYNEQFF.